Below, one T cell receptor (beta chain) is given with its context. These data come from a study of blood T cell repertoires in COVID-19. Looking at the study overall: Nucleic acid was either cDNA or gDNA, and it came from T cells, B-cell-depleted T cells, or PBMCs.

As handled by the study authors: Using reference gene primer amplification, nucleated cell counts were estimated. TCRdb's copy holds only in-frame clones and misses some; the assay was immunoSEQ multiplex PCR. For V, J and clone size, that table is used; D and trimming come from the DNA. The sample records 190,000 or so clones, about 87% being singletons. The V gene end was trimmed by 4 bases and the J gene end by 4 bases; junction bases not matched to a gene: 6. Germline V gene data show CDR1 as MRHNA and CDR2 as SNTAGT. This CDR3 region has 14 residues. The chain uses TRBV6-4 and TRBJ1-1; the match to TRBD1 covers 7 bases. The sequencing input was peripheral blood. The receptor comes from a woman under 30 who had recovered from COVID-19. CDR3 in amino acids: CASSVGTESTEAFF. The CDR3 DNA is TGTGCCAGCAGTGTAGGGACAGAATCCACTGAAGCTTTCTTT.